The 30 T cell receptor beta chains below come from one sample, sequenced in a study of CD8 T cells in Susac syndrome. Random hexamers were used to reverse transcribe an amount of roughly 0.5 to 1 ug RNA. TCRdb called the immunoSEQ multiplex PCR reads again in MiXCR, with one record for every CDR3 protein. The table lists under 300,000 distinct CDR3 sequences, roughly 95% of them singletons. Sequenced sample: CD4+ T cells from PBMCs. All receptors come from a human donor with Susac syndrome.

V and J are TRBV12-3 or TRBV12-4 and TRBJ2-3; D not resolved. V lost 5 bases and J 2 bases, leaving 8 bases between the germline ends. This CDR3 spans 13 amino acids. CDR3 bases: TGTGCCAGCAGTAGCCGCCACACAGATACGCAGTATTTT. Translation gives CASSSRHTDTQYF.

This chain links TRBV2 with TRBJ2-3, with 8 bases identical to TRBD2. CDR3 length: 15 amino acids. CDR1 and CDR2 from the germline V gene are SNHLY and FYNNEI. Trimming cost V 5 bases and J 3 bases; bases outside gene matches: 7. The CDR3 spells CASSRSGSATDTQYF. DNA of the CDR3: TGTGCCAGCAGTCGGAGCGGGAGTGCAACAGATACGCAGTATTTT.

The chain recombines TRBV29-1 with TRBJ1-5, with a possible D match to TRBD1 (6 bases). Germline V gene data show CDR1 as SQVTM and CDR2 as ANQGSEA. The CDR3 covers 15 residues. V lost 4 bases and J 4 bases, leaving 17 bases between the germline ends. The CDR3 DNA sequence: TGCAGCGTTGTACTCGGTCAGGGGCGAAATCAGCCCCAGCATTTT. As protein: CSVVLGQGRNQPQHF.

V and J are TRBV6-5 and TRBJ2-6; no firm D call. The ends were cut back, 5 bases at V and 2 bases at J, with 4 bases in the middle. Germline CDR1 MNHEY, CDR2 SVGAGI. The CDR3 has 13 residues. CDR3 in DNA: TGTGCCAGCAGTCCGGCTGGGGCCAACGTCCTGACTTTC. Translation: CASSPAGANVLTF.

The V gene is TRBV7-9, the J gene TRBJ1-1; 8 bases fit TRBD1. The CDR3 is 13 amino acids. Trimming took 5 bases from V and 4 from J; bases not matched to a gene: 3. Germline V gene sequence: CDR1 SEHNR, CDR2 FQNEAQ (reference sequence). Written as DNA, the CDR3 is TGTGCCAGCAGCCGACAGGGGTCCACTGAAGCTTTCTTT. Translated: CASSRQGSTEAFF.

DNA for the CDR3: TGTGCCAGCAGTTACGGGGGGTCGAACACTGAAGCTTTCTTT. This gives the protein CASSYGGSNTEAFF. V gene TRBV6-5 combines with J gene TRBJ1-1, with D possibly matching TRBD1 (5 bases). V lost 2 bases, J lost 1 base, and 8 bases lay in between. Germline V gene lookup returns CDR1 MNHEY and CDR2 SVGAGI. The CDR3 covers 14 residues.

As regards this clonotype: A read error may produce the germline difference seen at one junction end. The chain carries TRBV12-3 or TRBV12-4 and TRBJ1-1; 10 nucleotides align to TRBD1. This CDR3 region has 16 residues. The CDR3 coding sequence is TGTGCCAGCAGTAAGACAGGGGGCAGGATGAACACTGAAGTTTTCTTT. Translating gives CASSKTGGRMNTEVFF.

The chain has TRBV4-1 and TRBJ2-7, with 12 positions matching TRBD1. The germline V gene has CDR1 MGHRA and CDR2 YSYEKL. The CDR3 spans 17 residues. V dropped 3 bases and J dropped 1; count of bases not matched to a gene: 7. The CDR3 loop reads CASSQSGQGAASYEQYF. The CDR3 DNA reads TGCGCCAGCAGCCAGTCGGGACAGGGGGCGGCATCCTACGAGCAGTACTTC.

The CDR3 is CSAKPPPGTEAFF. The CDR3 nucleotides read TGCAGTGCTAAACCCCCCCCGGGGACTGAAGCTTTCTTT. The chain recombines TRBV20-1 with TRBJ1-1; D is unresolved. This CDR3 has 13 residues. V lost 4 bases to trimming and J lost 5 bases, with 14 bases between them. The germline V gene encodes CDR1 DFQATT and CDR2 SNEGSKA (reference sequence).

This chain joins TRBV11-2 and TRBJ2-3; D is perhaps TRBD2 (6 bases). CDR3 length equals 14 residues. Trimming took 11 bases from V and 4 from J, leaving 19 bases between them. Germline CDR1 reads SGHAT; CDR2 reads FQNNGV. The CDR3, as DNA: TGTGCCGACCGGGCCCCGGGACTTCCAGATACGCAGTATTTT. It encodes CADRAPGLPDTQYF.

J is TRBJ2-3 and V is TRBV19; TRBD2 matches 13 bases. The J segment lost 4 bases and the V segment lost 4 bases, leaving 5 bases of the junction unmatched. Per germline, CDR1 LNHDA and CDR2 SQIVND (reference sequence). The CDR3 length is 16 residues. The CDR3 is CASSTLGLAGADTQYF. DNA of the CDR3: TGTGCCAGTAGTACCCTAGGACTAGCGGGAGCAGATACGCAGTATTTT.

The V call is TRBV29-1, the J call TRBJ2-7; D is possibly TRBD2 (5 bases). Germline CDR1 SQVTM, CDR2 ANQGSEA. The CDR3 has 12 amino acids. V was trimmed by 8 bases and J by 5 bases, leaving 16 bases between them. The CDR3 DNA follows: TGCAGCTTCACCCGGGGTGACGACGAGCAGTACTTC. The encoded protein is CSFTRGDDEQYF.

The chain's CDR3 is CASSRFLPYEQYF. DNA for the CDR3: TGCGCCAGCAGTCGGTTTCTGCCCTACGAGCAGTACTTC. The genes are TRBV23-1 and TRBJ2-7, with D uncertain. TRBV23-1 is known as an ORF, though its function is uncertain. The CDR3 length is 13 residues. V was clipped by 4 bases and J by 2 bases, with 9 bases between them.

The J gene is TRBJ2-7, the V gene TRBV4-1; a possible D gene is TRBD1 (6 bases). In germline, CDR1 is MGHRA, CDR2 YSYEKL. The CDR3 covers 17 residues. Trimming cost V 0 bases and J 0 bases, with 15 bases left between them. This chain's CDR3 is CASSQEDPGASSYEQYF. The CDR3 coding sequence is TGCGCCAGCAGCCAAGAAGATCCAGGGGCGTCCTCCTACGAGCAGTACTTC.

J is TRBJ2-7 and V is TRBV14; no reliable D call. Germline CDR1 SGHDN, CDR2 FVKESK. The V end lost 0 bases, the J end lost 3 bases, and 6 bases lay between the germline ends. The CDR3 contains 13 residues. Here the CDR3 DNA reads TGTGCCAGCAGCCAAGAATGGGACTACGAGCAGTACTTC. This gives the protein CASSQEWDYEQYF.

V gene TRBV5-1 combines with J gene TRBJ2-7, with 7 nucleotides matching TRBD2. V shed 5 bases, J shed 6 bases, and the junction held 8 bases outside the gene matches. Looked up from germline, CDR1 is SGHRS and CDR2 is YFSETQ. The CDR3 is made up of 13 amino acids. CDR3 loop: CASSLTSQGEQYF. In DNA form, the CDR3 reads TGCGCCAGCAGTTTGACTAGCCAGGGCGAGCAGTACTTC.

The rearrangement links TRBV7-9 to TRBJ1-5, with D uncertain. The germline V gene encodes CDR1 SEHNR and CDR2 FQNEAQ (reference sequence). The V gene lost 10 bases and the J gene lost 2 bases, with 9 bases spanning the gap. This CDR3 has 12 residues. In DNA form, the CDR3 reads TGTGCCATCCAAAATGGCAATCAGCCCCAGCATTTT. It translates to CAIQNGNQPQHF.

The chain combines TRBV30 with TRBJ1-2, with 9 bases lining up with TRBD1. Germline loops: CDR1 GTSNPN, CDR2 SVGIG (reference sequence). V was pared by 5 bases and J by 6 bases, with 10 bases of the junction left unmatched. This CDR3 region has 14 residues. CDR3 coding DNA: TGTGCCTGGGGAATGAGGGGACAGGGAGATGGCTACACCTTC. Its translation is CAWGMRGQGDGYTF.

The V gene is TRBV20-1, the J gene TRBJ1-4; 7 bases are shared with TRBD1. This CDR3 contains 15 residues. V was pared by 1 base and J by 7 bases, with 9 bases of the junction left unmatched. Germline V gene data show CDR1 as DFQATT and CDR2 as SNEGSKA (reference sequence). CDR3 protein: CSARGETGVPEKLFF. The CDR3, as DNA: TGCAGTGCTAGAGGGGAAACAGGGGTACCTGAAAAACTGTTTTTT.

V is TRBV7-9 and J is TRBJ1-1; D gene ambiguous. The CDR3 extends over 13 amino acids. Germline V lookup: CDR1 SEHNR, CDR2 FQNEAQ (reference sequence). V shed 4 bases and J shed 0 bases, with 6 bases lying between them. CDR3 protein: CASSSLMNTEAFF. The CDR3 nucleotides read TGTGCCAGCAGCTCTTTGATGAACACTGAAGCTTTCTTT.

The chain combines TRBV9 with TRBJ2-5; TRBD1 aligns across 8 bases. Germline CDR1 and CDR2: SGDLS and YYNGEE. This CDR3 is built from 15 residues. The V and J ends lost 3 bases and 6 bases, in that order; junction bases with no gene match: 10. CDR3 DNA sequence: TGTGCCAGCAGCGGAACGGACAGGGCGTCAAAGACCCAGTACTTC. Translating it yields CASSGTDRASKTQYF.

This clonotype has just one count. The chain's CDR3 is CASSPLAGGHTGELFF. Written as DNA, the CDR3 is TGCGCCAGCAGCCCCTTAGCGGGAGGACACACCGGGGAGCTGTTTTTT. The chain uses TRBV5-1 and TRBJ2-2; 10 nucleotides line up with TRBD2. Germline V gene lookup returns CDR1 SGHRS and CDR2 YFSETQ. The CDR3 is 16 amino acids. The J segment lost 3 bases and the V segment lost 4 bases, leaving 6 bases of the junction unmatched.

The V and J genes are TRBV11-3 and TRBJ1-1; a weak D match, TRBD1 (6 bases). Trimming left V 5 bases short and J 1 base short, with 11 bases between. The V gene's germline CDR1 is SGHNT and CDR2 YENEEA. This CDR3 spans 14 amino acids. CDR3 sequence (DNA): TGTGCCAGCAGCCCTCCGGGGGCGAACACTGAAGCTTTCTTT. It encodes CASSPPGANTEAFF.

The rearrangement links TRBV5-1 to TRBJ2-2; D unresolved. The CDR3 is made up of 13 amino acids. Looked up from germline, CDR1 is SGHRS and CDR2 is YFSETQ. Trimming stripped 3 bases from V and 3 bases from J, with 6 bases between. CDR3 sequence reads: CASSSDHTGELFF. CDR3 sequence (DNA): TGCGCCAGCAGCTCCGACCACACCGGGGAGCTGTTTTTT.

The genes are TRBV12-3 or TRBV12-4 and TRBJ2-5, with D perhaps assigned TRBD1 or TRBD2 (5 bases each). The CDR3 runs to 17 residues. V gave up 3 bases and J gave up 1 base, with 18 bases separating them. Written as DNA, the CDR3 is TGTGCCAGCAGTTTGTCGTATCAGACGGGGCCCCAAGAGACCCAGTACTTC. It codes for CASSLSYQTGPQETQYF.

V usage is TRBV18 and J usage is TRBJ2-5; D possibly corresponds to TRBD2 (5 bases). In germline, CDR1 is KGHSH, CDR2 LQKENI. Trimming removed 3 bases at V and 2 bases at J, with 13 bases between. The CDR3 consists of 15 residues. CDR3 in DNA: TGTGCCAGCTCACCGTGGGGAGAACAGCAAGAGACCCAGTACTTC. Translating it yields CASSPWGEQQETQYF.

The chain joins TRBV29-1 to TRBJ1-1; D call uncertain. The V and J ends lost 7 bases and 0 bases respectively, with 12 bases between them. The germline CDR1 and CDR2 sequences are SQVTM and ANQGSEA. This CDR3 comprises 13 residues. CDR3 in DNA: TGCAGCGCTCCGGGCCCCATGAACACTGAAGCTTTCTTT. Translation gives CSAPGPMNTEAFF.

The V gene is TRBV20-1, the J gene TRBJ1-1; TRBD1 is a possible D gene (6 bases). CDR3 length: 12 residues. Germline-derived CDR1 and CDR2 are DFQATT and SNEGSKA (reference sequence). The CDR3 DNA reads as TGCAGGGCAGGGGTGAGGAACACTGAAGCTTTCTTT. Translating it yields CRAGVRNTEAFF.

V and J are TRBV3-1 and TRBJ2-7; D unclear. The CDR3 runs to 15 residues. V was trimmed by 4 bases and J by 3 bases, leaving 16 bases between them. The germline V gene has CDR1 LGHDT and CDR2 YNNKEL (reference sequence). The CDR3 is CASSPRLVRSYEQYF. CDR3 nucleotides: TGTGCCAGCAGCCCACGTCTCGTGAGAAGCTACGAGCAGTACTTC.

The chain is built from TRBV12-3 or TRBV12-4 and TRBJ1-4, with D possibly TRBD1 on 5 matching bases. Between the trimmed V and J ends, which lost 3 bases and 11 bases, there was a span of 16 bases. The length of the CDR3 is 14 residues. The CDR3 is CASSLGSGDGKLFF. The CDR3 DNA follows: TGTGCCAGCAGTTTGGGCTCGGGGGATGGGAAACTGTTTTTT.